This T cell receptor beta chain is from a study of cytomegalovirus exposure and HLA in healthy donors. Notes on the study in general: Most TCR sequences were uncommon, yet certain public TCRs appeared in many donors. Productive rates of about 87% or about 30% were seen for most TCR beta V segments in an earlier analysis.

The germline V and J ends were trimmed by 1 base and 4 bases, with 37 bases remaining between them. The CDR3 spans 23 residues. Germline V gene lookup returns CDR1 MDHEN and CDR2 SYDVKM. In the case of this clone: As yet, its antigen is unknown.

60 Vbeta and 13 Jbeta primers were used in PCR. Profiling relied on immunoSEQ multiplex PCR, and the TCRdb table lists in-frame clones only, not all of them. The repertoire table contains approximately 130,000 clones. The source is a woman aged 55-75 years in good health and CMV-seronegative. The chain links TRBV28 to TRBJ1-2; TRBD1 might be the D (6 bases). Sequencing was performed on PBMCs. CDR3 residues: CASSLYVLVTPFLREDRSYGYTF. CDR3 sequence (DNA): TGTGCCAGCAGTTTATACGTCCTAGTCACCCCATTCCTACGGGAGGACAGATCCTATGGCTACACCTTC.